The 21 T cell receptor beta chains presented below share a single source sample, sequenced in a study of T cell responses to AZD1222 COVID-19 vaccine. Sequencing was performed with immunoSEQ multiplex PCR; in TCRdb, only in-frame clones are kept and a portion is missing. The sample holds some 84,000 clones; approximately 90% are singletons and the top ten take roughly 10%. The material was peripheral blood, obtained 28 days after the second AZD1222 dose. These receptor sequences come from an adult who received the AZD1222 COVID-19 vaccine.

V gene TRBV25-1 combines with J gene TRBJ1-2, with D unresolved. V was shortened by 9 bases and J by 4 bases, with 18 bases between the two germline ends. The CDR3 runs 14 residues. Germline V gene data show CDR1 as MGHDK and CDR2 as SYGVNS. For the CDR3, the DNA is TGTGCCAGTAGCCTATTGACCGGACGCTATGGCTACACCTTC. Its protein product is CASSLLTGRYGYTF.

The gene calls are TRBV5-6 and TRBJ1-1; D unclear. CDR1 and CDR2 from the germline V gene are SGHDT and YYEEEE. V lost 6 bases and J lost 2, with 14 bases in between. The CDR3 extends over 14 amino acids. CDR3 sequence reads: CASTIGLINTEAFF. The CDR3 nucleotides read TGTGCCAGCACCATAGGACTGATTAACACTGAAGCTTTCTTT.

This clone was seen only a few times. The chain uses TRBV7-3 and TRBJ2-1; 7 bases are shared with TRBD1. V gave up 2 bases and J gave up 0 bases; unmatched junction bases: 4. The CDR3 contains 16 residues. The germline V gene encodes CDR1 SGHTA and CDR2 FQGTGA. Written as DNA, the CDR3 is TGTGCCAGCAGCTTATCTGCAGGGGGCTCCTACAATGAGCAGTTCTTC. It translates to CASSLSAGGSYNEQFF.

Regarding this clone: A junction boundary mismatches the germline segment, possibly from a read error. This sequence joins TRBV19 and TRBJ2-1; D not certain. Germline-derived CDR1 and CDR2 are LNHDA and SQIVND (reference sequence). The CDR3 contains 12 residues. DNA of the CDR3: TGTGCCAGTAGCATAGTTGTGGGTGAGCAGTTCTTC. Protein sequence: CASSIVVGEQFF.

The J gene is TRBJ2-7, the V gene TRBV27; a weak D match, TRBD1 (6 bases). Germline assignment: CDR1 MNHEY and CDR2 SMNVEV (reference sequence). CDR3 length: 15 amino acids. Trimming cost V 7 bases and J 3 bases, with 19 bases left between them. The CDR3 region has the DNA TGTGCCAGCACAACCTCGGACAGACGTGGCTACGAGCAGTACTTC. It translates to CASTTSDRRGYEQYF.

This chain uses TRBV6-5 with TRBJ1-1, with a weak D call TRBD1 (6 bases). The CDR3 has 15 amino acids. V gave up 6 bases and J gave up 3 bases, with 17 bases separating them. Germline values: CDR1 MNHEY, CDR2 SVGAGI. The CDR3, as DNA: TGTGCCAGCAGAAGAAAACAGGGCGGGTACACTGAAGCTTTCTTT. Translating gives CASRRKQGGYTEAFF.

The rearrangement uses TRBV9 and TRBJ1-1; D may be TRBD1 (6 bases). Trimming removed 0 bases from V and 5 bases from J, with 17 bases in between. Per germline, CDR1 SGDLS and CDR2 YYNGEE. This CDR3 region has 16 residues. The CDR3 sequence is CASSVDGWGRGTEAFF. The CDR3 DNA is TGTGCCAGCAGCGTAGACGGCTGGGGGCGCGGAACTGAAGCTTTCTTT.

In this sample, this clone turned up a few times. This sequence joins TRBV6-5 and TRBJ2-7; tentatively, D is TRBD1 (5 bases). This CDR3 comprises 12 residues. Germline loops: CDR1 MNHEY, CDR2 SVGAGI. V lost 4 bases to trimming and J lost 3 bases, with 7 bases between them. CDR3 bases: TGTGCCAGCAGTTCCGACAGCTACGAGCAGTACTTC. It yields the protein CASSSDSYEQYF.

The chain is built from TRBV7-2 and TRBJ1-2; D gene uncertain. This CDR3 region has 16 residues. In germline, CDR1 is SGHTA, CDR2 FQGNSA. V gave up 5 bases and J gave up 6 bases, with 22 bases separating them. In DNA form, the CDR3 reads TGTGCCAGCAGCCAAGGGATGGGAACGGTAACGCATGGCTACACCTTC. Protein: CASSQGMGTVTHGYTF.

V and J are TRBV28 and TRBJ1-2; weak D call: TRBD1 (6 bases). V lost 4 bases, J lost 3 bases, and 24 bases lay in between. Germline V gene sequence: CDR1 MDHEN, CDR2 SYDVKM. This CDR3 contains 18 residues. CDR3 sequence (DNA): TGTGCCAGCAGTTCCTCGGGGGTTAGGGGGGACTCTGACTATGGCTACACCTTC. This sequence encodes CASSSSGVRGDSDYGYTF.

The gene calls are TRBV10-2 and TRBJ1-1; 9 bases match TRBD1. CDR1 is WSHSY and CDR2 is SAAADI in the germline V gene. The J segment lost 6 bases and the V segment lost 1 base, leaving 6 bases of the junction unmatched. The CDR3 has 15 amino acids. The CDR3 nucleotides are TGCGCCAGCAGTGAGTTTACAGGGGGCGCGTCTGAAGCTTTCTTT. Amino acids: CASSEFTGGASEAFF.

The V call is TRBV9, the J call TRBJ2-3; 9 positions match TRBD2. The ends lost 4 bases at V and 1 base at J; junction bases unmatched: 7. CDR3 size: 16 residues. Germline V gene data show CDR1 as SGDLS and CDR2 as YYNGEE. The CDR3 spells CASSRGLAGRTDTQYF. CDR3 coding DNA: TGTGCCAGCAGCAGAGGCCTAGCGGGGCGCACAGATACGCAGTATTTT.

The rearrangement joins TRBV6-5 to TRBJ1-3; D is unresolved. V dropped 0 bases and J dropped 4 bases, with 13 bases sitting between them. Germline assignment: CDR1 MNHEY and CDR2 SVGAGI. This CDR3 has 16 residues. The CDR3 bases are TGTGCCAGCAGTTACTCGGCGACCGGGTCGGGAAACACCATATATTTT. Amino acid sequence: CASSYSATGSGNTIYF.

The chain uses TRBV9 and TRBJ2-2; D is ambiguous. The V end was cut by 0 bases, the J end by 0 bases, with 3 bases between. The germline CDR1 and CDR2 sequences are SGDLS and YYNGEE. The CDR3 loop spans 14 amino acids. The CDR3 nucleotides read TGTGCCAGCAGCGTAGACACGAACACCGGGGAGCTGTTTTTT. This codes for CASSVDTNTGELFF.

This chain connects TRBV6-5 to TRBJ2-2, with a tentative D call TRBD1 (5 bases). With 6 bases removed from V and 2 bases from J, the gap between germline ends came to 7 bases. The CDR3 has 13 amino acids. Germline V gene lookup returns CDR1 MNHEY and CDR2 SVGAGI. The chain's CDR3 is CASRGPNTGELFF. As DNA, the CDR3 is TGTGCCAGCAGGGGGCCCAACACCGGGGAGCTGTTTTTT.

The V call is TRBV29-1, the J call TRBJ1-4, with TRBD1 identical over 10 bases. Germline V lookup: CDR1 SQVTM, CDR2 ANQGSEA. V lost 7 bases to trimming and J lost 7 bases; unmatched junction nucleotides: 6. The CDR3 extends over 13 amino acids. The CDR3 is CSAYGQGVEKLFF. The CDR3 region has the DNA TGCAGCGCCTATGGACAGGGGGTTGAAAAACTGTTTTTT.

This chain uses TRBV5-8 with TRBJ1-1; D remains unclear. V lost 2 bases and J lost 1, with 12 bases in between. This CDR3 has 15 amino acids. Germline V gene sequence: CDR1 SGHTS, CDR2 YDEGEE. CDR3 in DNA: TGTGCCAGCAGCTTCCGGGGTTCCGGGAACACTGAAGCTTTCTTT. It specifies CASSFRGSGNTEAFF. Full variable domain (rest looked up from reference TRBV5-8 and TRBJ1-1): EAGVTQSPTHLIKTRGQQATLRCSPISGHTSVYWYQQALGLGLQFLLWYDEGEERNRGNFPPRFSGRQFPNYSSELNVNALELEDSALYLCASSFRGSGNTEAFFGQGTRLTVV.

CDR3 sequence (DNA): TGTGCCAGCAGCCCGGGACTAGATATCTACGAGCAGTACTTC. It translates to CASSPGLDIYEQYF. The gene calls are TRBV7-2 and TRBJ2-7; 8 nucleotides match TRBD2. Trimming at V came to 5 bases and at J to 3 bases, leaving 6 bases not matched to a gene. The CDR3 is 14 amino acids. Germline V CDR1 and CDR2: SGHTA, FQGNSA.

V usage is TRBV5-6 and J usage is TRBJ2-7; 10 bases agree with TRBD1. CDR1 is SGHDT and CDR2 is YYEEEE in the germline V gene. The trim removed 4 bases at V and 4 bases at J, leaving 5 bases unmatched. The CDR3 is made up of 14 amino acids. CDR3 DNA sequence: TGTGCCAGCAGCACCGGGACAGGGGCGTACGAGCAGTACTTC. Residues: CASSTGTGAYEQYF.

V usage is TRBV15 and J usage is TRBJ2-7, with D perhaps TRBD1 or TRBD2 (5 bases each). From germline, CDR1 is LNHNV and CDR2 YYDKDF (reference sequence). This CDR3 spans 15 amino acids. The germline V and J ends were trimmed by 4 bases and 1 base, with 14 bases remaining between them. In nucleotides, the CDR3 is TGTGCCACCAGCAAAGCCGGGACCTCTTCCTACGAGCAGTACTTC. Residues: CATSKAGTSSYEQYF. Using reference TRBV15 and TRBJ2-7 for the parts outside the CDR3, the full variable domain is DAMVIQNPRYQVTQFGKPVTLSCSQTLNHNVMYWYQQKSSQAPKLLFHYYDKDFNNEADTPDNFQSRRPNTSFCFLDIRSPGLGDTAMYLCATSKAGTSSYEQYFGPGTRLTVT.

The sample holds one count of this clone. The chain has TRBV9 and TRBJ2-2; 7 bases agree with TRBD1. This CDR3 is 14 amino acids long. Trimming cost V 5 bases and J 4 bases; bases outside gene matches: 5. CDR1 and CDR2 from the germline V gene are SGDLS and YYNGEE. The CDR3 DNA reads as TGTGCCAGCAGACCCACAGGGGTCACCGGGGAGCTGTTTTTT. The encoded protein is CASRPTGVTGELFF.